The rows below give T cell receptor beta chains drawn from one sample of a study of T cells of healthy individuals. From the 5' RACE reads, TCRdb called clonotypes with MiXCR, one entry per CDR3 protein. Of 63,000 or so distinct CDR3 sequences listed, 15% to 20% were seen once; the top ten hold approximately 4.8%. The origin of the receptors is a human donor in good health. Both conserved end residues are part of each CDR3. Each record gives: V gene, J gene, D gene, clone size, CDR3 DNA, CDR3 protein. A D gene is named only where the DNA matches it firmly. Clone size is stated in some rows and not others, as once, few, many or a class when expanded.

v_gene: TRBV18
j_gene: TRBJ2-7
d_gene: TRBD2
abundance: few
CDR3nt: TGTGCCAGCTCACCAGCTAGCGGGAACTACGAGCAGTACTTC
CDR3aa: CASSPASGNYEQYF

v_gene: TRBV12-5
j_gene: TRBJ2-5
d_gene: .
abundance: .
CDR3nt: TGTGCTAGTGGTTTGGAAGGGGGGGTCGAGACCCAGTACTTC
CDR3aa: CASGLEGGVETQYF

v_gene: TRBV4-1
j_gene: TRBJ1-2
d_gene: .
abundance: .
CDR3nt: TGCGCCAGCAGCCATGTCAATGAGGACGTCTATGGCTACACCTTC
CDR3aa: CASSHVNEDVYGYTF

v_gene: TRBV7-2
j_gene: TRBJ2-3
d_gene: .
abundance: many
CDR3nt: TGTGCCAGCAGCACCGGAGAGACGCAGTATTTT
CDR3aa: CASSTGETQYF

v_gene: TRBV15
j_gene: TRBJ1-5
d_gene: .
abundance: few
CDR3nt: TGTGCCACCAGCAGATCCTCAAAGACCCGCTCGGGCTCTAGCAATCAGCCCCAGCATTTT
CDR3aa: CATSRSSKTRSGSSNQPQHF

v_gene: TRBV18
j_gene: TRBJ1-1
d_gene: TRBD1
abundance: .
CDR3nt: TGTGCCAGCTCACGCCGGGACAGGGCCGAAGCTTTCTTT
CDR3aa: CASSRRDRAEAFF

v_gene: TRBV20-1
j_gene: TRBJ2-3
d_gene: .
abundance: many
CDR3nt: TGCAGTGCTAGAGATCCTGGGGGAGCGGCAGATACGCAGTATTTT
CDR3aa: CSARDPGGAADTQYF

v_gene: TRBV4-2
j_gene: TRBJ2-3
d_gene: TRBD1
abundance: few
CDR3nt: TGTGCCAGCAGCCCCCAGGGGGCGCGAAGCACAGATACGCAGTATTTT
CDR3aa: CASSPQGARSTDTQYF

v_gene: TRBV24-1
j_gene: TRBJ2-4
d_gene: .
abundance: few
CDR3nt: TGTGCCACCAGTGTGACCTTGCGGGGTTACAAAAACATTCAGTACTTC
CDR3aa: CATSVTLRGYKNIQYF

v_gene: TRBV7-8
j_gene: TRBJ2-1
d_gene: .
abundance: many
CDR3nt: TGTGCCAGCAGCTCCCCTGGGGCGGCTAACAATGAGCAGTTCTTC
CDR3aa: CASSSPGAANNEQFF

v_gene: TRBV6-5
j_gene: TRBJ2-5
d_gene: .
abundance: .
CDR3nt: TGTGCCAGCACAGTCGGGGGCCCCGAGACACAAGAGACCCAGTACTTC
CDR3aa: CASTVGGPETQETQYF

v_gene: TRBV24-1
j_gene: TRBJ1-5
d_gene: .
abundance: .
CDR3nt: TGTGCCACCGCGCCCCAGGGTCTAGACGCCCAGCATTTT
CDR3aa: CATAPQGLDAQHF

v_gene: TRBV20-1
j_gene: TRBJ1-5
d_gene: TRBD1
abundance: .
CDR3nt: TGCAGTGCTCTGGACAGGGATCAGCCCCAGCATTTT
CDR3aa: CSALDRDQPQHF

v_gene: TRBV5-1
j_gene: TRBJ2-1
d_gene: TRBD2
abundance: many
CDR3nt: TGCGCCAGCAGCTTGGTTGGCGGGGGGTCGAATGAGCAGTTCTTC
CDR3aa: CASSLVGGGSNEQFF

v_gene: TRBV28
j_gene: TRBJ1-6
d_gene: .
abundance: many
CDR3nt: TGTGCCAGCAGTTTGAGTTTGCCAGGAGAAAATTCACCCCTCCACTTT
CDR3aa: CASSLSLPGENSPLHF

v_gene: TRBV4-1
j_gene: TRBJ2-7
d_gene: .
abundance: .
CDR3nt: TGCGCCAGCAGCCAAGAGGTTTACGTCGGCTCCTACGAGCAGTACTTC
CDR3aa: CASSQEVYVGSYEQYF

v_gene: TRBV19
j_gene: TRBJ1-2
d_gene: .
abundance: many
CDR3nt: TGTGCCAGTATTTCCGGCTCCGTGGGACGGCCCCTCGGGGGCTACACCTTC
CDR3aa: CASISGSVGRPLGGYTF

v_gene: TRBV5-4
j_gene: TRBJ2-3
d_gene: TRBD2
abundance: .
CDR3nt: TGTGCCAGCAGCGCGACTAGCGGGTACCGCACAGATACGCAGTATTTT
CDR3aa: CASSATSGYRTDTQYF

v_gene: TRBV9
j_gene: TRBJ2-5
d_gene: TRBD1
abundance: many
CDR3nt: TGTGCCAGCAGCTTGACAACCGGGACAGGGTCAGAGACCCAGTACTTC
CDR3aa: CASSLTTGTGSETQYF

v_gene: TRBV9
j_gene: TRBJ2-3
d_gene: .
abundance: many
CDR3nt: TGTGCCAGCAGCCCCCGGGGCGCGGGGCACACAGATACGCAGTATTTT
CDR3aa: CASSPRGAGHTDTQYF

v_gene: TRBV5-1
j_gene: TRBJ1-2
d_gene: TRBD1
abundance: few
CDR3nt: TGCGCCAGCCGAAGCCCCGACAGGGAGAGGTCTGGTGGCTACACCTTC
CDR3aa: CASRSPDRERSGGYTF

v_gene: TRBV12-5
j_gene: TRBJ1-1
d_gene: TRBD1
abundance: .
CDR3nt: TGTGCTAGTGGTTTGGTAGTAGGACAGGGACCCAACACTGAAGCTTTCTTT
CDR3aa: CASGLVVGQGPNTEAFF

v_gene: TRBV25-1
j_gene: TRBJ2-1
d_gene: .
abundance: .
CDR3nt: TGTGCCAGCAGTGAGGCCCGCCAGGGACTTTCCCCATACAATGAGCAGTTCTTC
CDR3aa: CASSEARQGLSPYNEQFF

v_gene: TRBV5-4
j_gene: TRBJ2-2
d_gene: TRBD1
abundance: many
CDR3nt: TGTGCCAGCAGGAGGACAGGGGGGCCCGGGGAGCTGTTTTTT
CDR3aa: CASRRTGGPGELFF

v_gene: TRBV25-1
j_gene: TRBJ1-1
d_gene: .
abundance: few
CDR3nt: TGTGCCAGCAGTCAGTACTTAGACGGGGCTTTCTTT
CDR3aa: CASSQYLDGAFF

v_gene: TRBV12-3/TRBV12-4
j_gene: TRBJ2-2
d_gene: .
abundance: many
CDR3nt: TGTGCCAGCAGTTTAACTCCACAGGGTTTAGGCGGGGAGCTGTTTTTT
CDR3aa: CASSLTPQGLGGELFF

v_gene: TRBV28
j_gene: TRBJ2-7
d_gene: TRBD1
abundance: .
CDR3nt: TGTGCCAGCCGACAGGGAGCATACGAGCAGTACTTC
CDR3aa: CASRQGAYEQYF

v_gene: TRBV7-9
j_gene: TRBJ2-7
d_gene: .
abundance: .
CDR3nt: TGTGCCAGCAGCTTAGAGGCCTACGAGCAGTACTTC
CDR3aa: CASSLEAYEQYF

v_gene: TRBV10-3
j_gene: TRBJ2-7
d_gene: .
abundance: many
CDR3nt: TGTGCCATCAGTGAAGGGGAAACCTACGAGCAGTACTTC
CDR3aa: CAISEGETYEQYF

v_gene: TRBV7-2
j_gene: TRBJ2-1
d_gene: .
abundance: many
CDR3nt: TGTGCCAGCAGCTCAGGGGGGAGCTCCTACAATGAGCAGTTCTTC
CDR3aa: CASSSGGSSYNEQFF

v_gene: TRBV2
j_gene: TRBJ1-4
d_gene: .
abundance: few
CDR3nt: TGTGCCAGCAGTGAAGCGCTTCGAAGGGGACCGGATGAAAAACTGTTTTTT
CDR3aa: CASSEALRRGPDEKLFF

v_gene: TRBV27
j_gene: TRBJ2-5
d_gene: .
abundance: few
CDR3nt: TGTGCCAGCAGTCCCCAATGGGGGGAGACCCAGTACTTC
CDR3aa: CASSPQWGETQYF

v_gene: TRBV4-2
j_gene: TRBJ2-7
d_gene: TRBD2
abundance: many
CDR3nt: TGTGCCAGCAGCCAAGATGGACTGACGGGAGGGACCTACGAGCAGTACTTC
CDR3aa: CASSQDGLTGGTYEQYF

v_gene: TRBV9
j_gene: TRBJ2-7
d_gene: .
abundance: many
CDR3nt: TGTGCCAGCAGCGTAGAGTATGGGGGGGCCTCCGAGCAGTACTTC
CDR3aa: CASSVEYGGASEQYF

v_gene: TRBV5-5
j_gene: TRBJ2-7
d_gene: .
abundance: many
CDR3nt: TGTGCCAGCAGCGGGGACGGCTACGAGCAGTACTTC
CDR3aa: CASSGDGYEQYF

v_gene: TRBV11-2
j_gene: TRBJ2-5
d_gene: TRBD1
abundance: many
CDR3nt: TGTGCCAGCAGCTTAGATCCTGGGACAGAAGAGACCCAGTACTTC
CDR3aa: CASSLDPGTEETQYF

v_gene: TRBV7-9
j_gene: TRBJ1-5
d_gene: .
abundance: many
CDR3nt: TGTGCCAGCAGCTTAGGGACGAGGGCTGGCCAGCCCCAGCATTTT
CDR3aa: CASSLGTRAGQPQHF

v_gene: TRBV4-1
j_gene: TRBJ2-7
d_gene: .
abundance: .
CDR3nt: TGCGCCAGCAGCCCCCCCTCTAGCAGAAGCTACGAGCAGTACTTC
CDR3aa: CASSPPSSRSYEQYF

v_gene: TRBV29-1
j_gene: TRBJ1-1
d_gene: .
abundance: few
CDR3nt: TGCAGCGTCGGGAGTGAGGGTTCGATCTCTGAAGCTTTCTTT
CDR3aa: CSVGSEGSISEAFF

v_gene: TRBV20-1
j_gene: TRBJ2-3
d_gene: TRBD2
abundance: .
CDR3nt: TGCAGTGCTAGGACTAGCGGGGGCACAGATACGCAGTATTTT
CDR3aa: CSARTSGGTDTQYF

v_gene: TRBV29-1
j_gene: TRBJ2-7
d_gene: TRBD2
abundance: .
CDR3nt: TGCAGCGTTGCCCAGCGGGATCTCCCCGAGCAGTACTTC
CDR3aa: CSVAQRDLPEQYF

v_gene: TRBV7-2
j_gene: TRBJ2-7
d_gene: .
abundance: few
CDR3nt: TGTGCCAGCAGCCCCGGGCGGTTAGGCTACGAGCAGTACTTC
CDR3aa: CASSPGRLGYEQYF

v_gene: TRBV20-1
j_gene: TRBJ2-3
d_gene: .
abundance: few
CDR3nt: TGCAGTGCCCAGGCGGGGGCGGGGGTAACAGATACGCAGTATTTT
CDR3aa: CSAQAGAGVTDTQYF

v_gene: TRBV20-1
j_gene: TRBJ1-1
d_gene: .
abundance: many
CDR3nt: TGCAGTGCTAGTCCTGTAGGGGCTTTCTTT
CDR3aa: CSASPVGAFF

v_gene: TRBV6-2/TRBV6-3
j_gene: TRBJ2-1
d_gene: TRBD1
abundance: many
CDR3nt: TGTGCCAGCAGAGACCCGGGACAGGGGGTCTGGGATGAGCAGTTCTTC
CDR3aa: CASRDPGQGVWDEQFF

v_gene: TRBV28
j_gene: TRBJ2-5
d_gene: .
abundance: .
CDR3nt: TGTGCCAGCAGTCCCCCTTTGGAGACCCAGTACTTC
CDR3aa: CASSPPLETQYF

v_gene: TRBV28
j_gene: TRBJ2-1
d_gene: .
abundance: few
CDR3nt: TGTGCCAGCAGTACAATACCGACTATACAGGGGGGGAATGAGCAGTTCTTC
CDR3aa: CASSTIPTIQGGNEQFF

v_gene: TRBV21-1
j_gene: TRBJ1-6
d_gene: .
abundance: .
CDR3nt: TGTGCCAGCACCCGATATTGGACAGGGGGATATCGTTCACCCCTCCACTTT
CDR3aa: CASTRYWTGGYRSPLHF

v_gene: TRBV29-1
j_gene: TRBJ2-1
d_gene: .
abundance: many
CDR3nt: TGCAGCGTTGCCGGGACACCTTATGAGCAGTTCTTC
CDR3aa: CSVAGTPYEQFF

v_gene: TRBV3-1
j_gene: TRBJ2-1
d_gene: .
abundance: many
CDR3nt: TGTGCCAGCAGCCAAGGTGTAGGTGGAATCTACAATGAGCAGTTCTTC
CDR3aa: CASSQGVGGIYNEQFF

v_gene: TRBV3-1
j_gene: TRBJ1-4
d_gene: .
abundance: .
CDR3nt: TGTGCCAGCAGCCAAGAAATGCCAGGGGTGAATGAAAAACTGTTTTTT
CDR3aa: CASSQEMPGVNEKLFF

v_gene: TRBV24-1
j_gene: TRBJ2-1
d_gene: TRBD2
abundance: many
CDR3nt: TGTGCCACCAGTGATTTTTCCCTTGCGGGGGACCACAATGAGCAGTTCTTC
CDR3aa: CATSDFSLAGDHNEQFF

v_gene: TRBV12-3/TRBV12-4
j_gene: TRBJ2-7
d_gene: .
abundance: few
CDR3nt: TGTGCCAGCTCCAAGGGCTACGAGCAGTACTTC
CDR3aa: CASSKGYEQYF

v_gene: TRBV10-3
j_gene: TRBJ2-1
d_gene: .
abundance: few
CDR3nt: TGTGCCATCAGTCCCGAGCTAGGGGGGGAGCAGTTCTTC
CDR3aa: CAISPELGGEQFF

v_gene: TRBV30
j_gene: TRBJ2-7
d_gene: TRBD2
abundance: many
CDR3nt: TGTGCCTGTGCGGGAGGCAGCTCCTACGAGCAGTACTTC
CDR3aa: CACAGGSSYEQYF